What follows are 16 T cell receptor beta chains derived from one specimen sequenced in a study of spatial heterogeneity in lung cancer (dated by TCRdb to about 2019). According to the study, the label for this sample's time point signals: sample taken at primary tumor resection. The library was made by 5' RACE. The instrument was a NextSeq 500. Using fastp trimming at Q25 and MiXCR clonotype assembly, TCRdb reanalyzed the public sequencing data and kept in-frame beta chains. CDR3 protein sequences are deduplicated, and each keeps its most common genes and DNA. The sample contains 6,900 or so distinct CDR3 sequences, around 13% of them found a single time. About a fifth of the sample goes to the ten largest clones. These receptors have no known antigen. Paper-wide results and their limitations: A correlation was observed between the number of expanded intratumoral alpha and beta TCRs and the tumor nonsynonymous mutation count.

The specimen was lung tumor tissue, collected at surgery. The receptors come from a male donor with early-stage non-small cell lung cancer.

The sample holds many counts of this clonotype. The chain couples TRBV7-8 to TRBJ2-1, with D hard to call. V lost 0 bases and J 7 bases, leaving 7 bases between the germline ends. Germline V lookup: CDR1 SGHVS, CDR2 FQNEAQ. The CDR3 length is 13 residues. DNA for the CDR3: TGTGCCAGCAGCTTAGCGCGAGGAAATGAGCAGTTCTTC. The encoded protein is CASSLARGNEQFF.

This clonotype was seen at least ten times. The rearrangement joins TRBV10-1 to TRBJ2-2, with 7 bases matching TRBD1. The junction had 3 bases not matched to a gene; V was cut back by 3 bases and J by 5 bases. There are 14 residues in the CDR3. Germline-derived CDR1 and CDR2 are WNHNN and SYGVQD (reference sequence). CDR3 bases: TGCGCCAGCAGTGAAGGGGGCCCAACCGGGGAGCTGTTTTTT. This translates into CASSEGGPTGELFF.

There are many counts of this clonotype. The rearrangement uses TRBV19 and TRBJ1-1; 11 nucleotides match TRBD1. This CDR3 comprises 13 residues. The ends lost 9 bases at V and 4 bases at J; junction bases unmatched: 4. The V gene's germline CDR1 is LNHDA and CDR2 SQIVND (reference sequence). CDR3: CASGQGAATEAFF. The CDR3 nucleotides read TGTGCCAGCGGACAGGGGGCGGCCACTGAAGCTTTCTTT.

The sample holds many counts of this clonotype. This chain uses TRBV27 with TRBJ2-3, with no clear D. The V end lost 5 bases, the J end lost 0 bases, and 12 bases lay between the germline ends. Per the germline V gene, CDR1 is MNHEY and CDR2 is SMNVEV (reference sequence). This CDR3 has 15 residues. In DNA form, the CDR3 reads TGTGCCAGCAGTGGGTCCAGCTGGAGCACAGATACGCAGTATTTT. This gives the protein CASSGSSWSTDTQYF.

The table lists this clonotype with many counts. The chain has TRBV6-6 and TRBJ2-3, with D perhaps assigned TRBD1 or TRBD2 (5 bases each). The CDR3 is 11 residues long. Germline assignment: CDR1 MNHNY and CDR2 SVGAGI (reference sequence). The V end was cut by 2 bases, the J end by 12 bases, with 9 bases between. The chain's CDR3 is CASSYPGPQYF. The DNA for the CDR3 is TGTGCCAGCAGTTACCCGGGACCCCAGTATTTT.

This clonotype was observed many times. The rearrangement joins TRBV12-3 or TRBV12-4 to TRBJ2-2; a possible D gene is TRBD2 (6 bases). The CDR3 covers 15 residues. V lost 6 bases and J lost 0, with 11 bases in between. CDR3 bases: TGTGCCAGCAGGCCTTCTAGCGCGAACACCGGGGAGCTGTTTTTT. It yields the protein CASRPSSANTGELFF.

The CDR3 spells CASSRQGLNTGELFF. The CDR3 region has the DNA TGTGCCAGCAGCCGCCAGGGACTGAACACCGGGGAGCTGTTTTTT. The chain uses TRBV12-3 or TRBV12-4 and TRBJ2-2, with D perhaps TRBD2 (6 bases). V lost 6 bases and J 1 base, leaving 12 bases between the germline ends. The CDR3 contains 15 residues.

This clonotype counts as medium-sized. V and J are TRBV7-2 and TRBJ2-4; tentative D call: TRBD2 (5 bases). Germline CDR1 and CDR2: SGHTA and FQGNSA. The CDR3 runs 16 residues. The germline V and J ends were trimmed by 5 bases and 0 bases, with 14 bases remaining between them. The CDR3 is CASSPPPGLAKNIQYF. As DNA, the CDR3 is TGTGCCAGCAGCCCTCCCCCGGGGTTAGCCAAAAACATTCAGTACTTC.

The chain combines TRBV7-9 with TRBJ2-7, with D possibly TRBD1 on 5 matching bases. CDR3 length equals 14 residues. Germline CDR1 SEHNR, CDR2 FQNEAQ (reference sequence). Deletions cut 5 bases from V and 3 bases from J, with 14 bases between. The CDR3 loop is CASSKSGAHYEQYF. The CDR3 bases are TGTGCCAGCAGCAAGTCTGGGGCCCACTACGAGCAGTACTTC.

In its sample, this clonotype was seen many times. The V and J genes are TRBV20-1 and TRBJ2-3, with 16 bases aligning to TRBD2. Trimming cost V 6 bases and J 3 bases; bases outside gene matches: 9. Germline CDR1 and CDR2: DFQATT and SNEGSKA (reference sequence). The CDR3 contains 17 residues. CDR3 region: CSAASGTSGRATDTQYF. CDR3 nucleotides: TGCAGTGCCGCATCAGGGACTAGCGGGAGGGCGACAGATACGCAGTATTTT.

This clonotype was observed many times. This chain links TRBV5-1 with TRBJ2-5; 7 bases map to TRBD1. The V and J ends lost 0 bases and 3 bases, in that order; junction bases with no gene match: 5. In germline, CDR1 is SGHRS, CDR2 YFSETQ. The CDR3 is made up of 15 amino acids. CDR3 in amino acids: CASSLAHTGEETQYF. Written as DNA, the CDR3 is TGCGCCAGCAGCTTGGCCCACACAGGGGAAGAGACCCAGTACTTC.

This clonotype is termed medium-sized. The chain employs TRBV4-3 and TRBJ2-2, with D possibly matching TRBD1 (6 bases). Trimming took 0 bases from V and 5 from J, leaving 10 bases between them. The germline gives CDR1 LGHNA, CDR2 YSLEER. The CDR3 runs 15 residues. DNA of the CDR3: TGCGCCAGCAGCCAAGATTACAGGGTTACCGGGGAGCTGTTTTTT. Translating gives CASSQDYRVTGELFF.

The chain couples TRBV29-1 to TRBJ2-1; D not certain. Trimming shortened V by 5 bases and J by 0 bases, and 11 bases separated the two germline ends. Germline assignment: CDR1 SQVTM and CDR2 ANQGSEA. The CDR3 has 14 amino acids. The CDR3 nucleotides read TGCAGCGTTCAAGGCGGAAGCTCCTACAATGAGCAGTTCTTC. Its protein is CSVQGGSSYNEQFF.

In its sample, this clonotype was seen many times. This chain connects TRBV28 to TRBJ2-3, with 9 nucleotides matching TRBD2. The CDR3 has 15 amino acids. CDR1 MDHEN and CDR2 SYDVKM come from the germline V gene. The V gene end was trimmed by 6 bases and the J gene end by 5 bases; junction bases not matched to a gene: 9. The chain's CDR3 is CASRTGTSSGDTQYF. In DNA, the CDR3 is TGTGCCAGCAGAACCGGGACTAGCAGCGGAGATACGCAGTATTTT.

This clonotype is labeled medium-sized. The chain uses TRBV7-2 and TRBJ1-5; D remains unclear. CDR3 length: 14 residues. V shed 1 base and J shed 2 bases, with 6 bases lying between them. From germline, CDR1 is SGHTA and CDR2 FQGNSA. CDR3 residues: CASSLVWGNQPQHF. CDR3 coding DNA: TGTGCCAGCAGCTTAGTATGGGGCAATCAGCCCCAGCATTTT.

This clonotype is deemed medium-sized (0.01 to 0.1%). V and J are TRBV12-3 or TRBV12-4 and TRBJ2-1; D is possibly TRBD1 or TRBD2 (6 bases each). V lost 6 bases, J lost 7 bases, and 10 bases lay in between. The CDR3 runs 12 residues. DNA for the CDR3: TGTGCCAGCAGCCTAGGGGGGAATGAGCAGTTCTTC. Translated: CASSLGGNEQFF.